The following is a T cell receptor (beta chain) sequence with its context. The CDR3 has 15 amino acids. Germline CDR1 is LNHDA and CDR2 is SQIVND (reference sequence). After removal of 4 bases from V and 1 base from J, the junction contained 2 bases not matched to a gene. The data originate from a study of T cell changes during pregnancy in multiple sclerosis. The assay was immunoSEQ multiplex PCR, and TCRdb's table has in-frame clones only and misses some. The repertoire includes roughly 83,000 clones, approximately 90% of them detected once, and roughly 3.5% sits in the top ten. Here the sequenced sample was PBMCs, taken in the first trimester of pregnancy. This TCR derives from a female donor in good health, serving as a control in a pregnancy study. Some clones in this sample may be carry-over from other donors' samples. The V and J genes are TRBV19 and TRBJ2-3; 10 bases align to TRBD2. The CDR3 is CASSRSGGGTDTQYF. CDR3 bases: TGTGCCAGTAGTAGAAGCGGGGGGGGCACAGATACGCAGTATTTT.